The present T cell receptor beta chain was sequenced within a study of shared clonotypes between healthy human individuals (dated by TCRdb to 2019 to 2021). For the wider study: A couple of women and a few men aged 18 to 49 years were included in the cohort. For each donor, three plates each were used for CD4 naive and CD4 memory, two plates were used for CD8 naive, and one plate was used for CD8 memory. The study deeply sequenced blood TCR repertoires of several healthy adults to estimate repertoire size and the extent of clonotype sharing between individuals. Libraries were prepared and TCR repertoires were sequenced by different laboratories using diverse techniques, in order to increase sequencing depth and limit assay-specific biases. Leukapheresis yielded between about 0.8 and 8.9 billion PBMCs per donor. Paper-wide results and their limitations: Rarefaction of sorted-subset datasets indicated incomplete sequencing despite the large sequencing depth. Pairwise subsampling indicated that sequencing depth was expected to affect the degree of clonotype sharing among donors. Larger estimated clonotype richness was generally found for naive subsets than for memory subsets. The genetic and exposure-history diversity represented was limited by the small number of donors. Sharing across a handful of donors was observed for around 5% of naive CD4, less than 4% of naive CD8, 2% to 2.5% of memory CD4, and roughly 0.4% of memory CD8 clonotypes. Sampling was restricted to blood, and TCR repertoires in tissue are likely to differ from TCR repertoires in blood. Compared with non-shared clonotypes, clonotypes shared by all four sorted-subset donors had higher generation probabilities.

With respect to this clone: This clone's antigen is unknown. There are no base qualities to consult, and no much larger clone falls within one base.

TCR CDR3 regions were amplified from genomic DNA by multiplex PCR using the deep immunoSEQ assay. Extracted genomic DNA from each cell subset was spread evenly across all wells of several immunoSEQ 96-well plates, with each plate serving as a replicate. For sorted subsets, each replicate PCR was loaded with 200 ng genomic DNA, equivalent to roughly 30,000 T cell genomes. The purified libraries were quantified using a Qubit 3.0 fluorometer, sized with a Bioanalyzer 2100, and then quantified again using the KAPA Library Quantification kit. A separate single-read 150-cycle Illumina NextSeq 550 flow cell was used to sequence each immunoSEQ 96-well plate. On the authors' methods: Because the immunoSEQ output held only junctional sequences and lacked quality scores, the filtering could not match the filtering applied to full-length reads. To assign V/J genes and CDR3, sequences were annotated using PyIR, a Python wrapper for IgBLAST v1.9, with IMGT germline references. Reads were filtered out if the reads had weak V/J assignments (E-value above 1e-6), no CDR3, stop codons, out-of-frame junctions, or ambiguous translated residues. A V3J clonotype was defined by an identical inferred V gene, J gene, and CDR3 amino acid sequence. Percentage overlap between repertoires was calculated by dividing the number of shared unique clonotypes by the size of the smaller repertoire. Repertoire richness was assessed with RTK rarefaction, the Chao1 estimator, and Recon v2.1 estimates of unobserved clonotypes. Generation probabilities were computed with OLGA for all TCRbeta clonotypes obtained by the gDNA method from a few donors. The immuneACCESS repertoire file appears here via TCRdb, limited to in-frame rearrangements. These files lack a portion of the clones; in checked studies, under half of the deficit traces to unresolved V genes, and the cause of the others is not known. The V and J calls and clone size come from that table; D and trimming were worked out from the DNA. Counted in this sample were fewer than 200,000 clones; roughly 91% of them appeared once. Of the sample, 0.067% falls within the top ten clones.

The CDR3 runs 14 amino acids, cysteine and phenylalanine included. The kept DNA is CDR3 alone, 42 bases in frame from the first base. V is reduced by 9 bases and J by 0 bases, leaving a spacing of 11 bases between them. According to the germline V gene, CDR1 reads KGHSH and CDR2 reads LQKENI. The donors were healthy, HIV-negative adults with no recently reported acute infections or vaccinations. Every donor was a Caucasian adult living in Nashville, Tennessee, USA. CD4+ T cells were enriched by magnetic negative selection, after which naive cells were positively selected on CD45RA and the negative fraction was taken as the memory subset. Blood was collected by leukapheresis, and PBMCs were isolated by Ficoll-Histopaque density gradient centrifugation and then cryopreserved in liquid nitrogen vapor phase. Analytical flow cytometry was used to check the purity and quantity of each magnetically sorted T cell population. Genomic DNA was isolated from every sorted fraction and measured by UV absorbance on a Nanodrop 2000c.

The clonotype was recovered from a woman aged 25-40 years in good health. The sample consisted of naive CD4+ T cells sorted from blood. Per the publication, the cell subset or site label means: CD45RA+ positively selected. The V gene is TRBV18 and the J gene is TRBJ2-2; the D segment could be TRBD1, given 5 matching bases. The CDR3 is CASYRTANTGELFF. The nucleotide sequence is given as TGTGCCAGTTACAGGACGGCGAACACCGGGGAGCTGTTTTTT.